Sequencing of this TCR beta chain was carried out in a study of T cell responses to AZD1222 COVID-19 vaccine. Study observations and caveats: Donors in the cohort were predominantly white British and more often female, and clonal diversity was possibly underestimated. Increased Spike-specific TCR breadth and depth were observed after two AZD1222 doses. Only 5 to 7 AZD1222 recipients tested seropositive at baseline.

This CDR3 is 14 amino acids long. CDR1 SGHTA and CDR2 FQGNSA come from the germline V gene. V lost 5 bases to trimming and J lost 4 bases, with 14 bases between them. Details on this clone: The antigen is undetermined.

Measured with immunoSEQ multiplex PCR; TCRdb has only the in-frame clones, and not every one. Of 190,000 or so clones listed, under 95% are singletons. Second doses at about 4 or about 12 weeks were pooled. This chain uses TRBV7-2 with TRBJ1-1, with D unresolved. This receptor was obtained from an adult who received the AZD1222 COVID-19 vaccine. This material consisted of peripheral blood, taken 28 days after the second AZD1222 dose. The CDR3: CASSLPPGVTEAFF. Here the CDR3 DNA reads TGTGCCAGCAGCCTACCTCCGGGTGTCACTGAAGCTTTCTTT.